The rows below give T cell receptor beta chains drawn from one sample of a study of blood T cell repertoires in COVID-19. The method was immunoSEQ multiplex PCR; TCRdb's version includes in-frame clones alone and lacks a portion of them. The table includes 65,000 to 95,000 clones, around 90% detected once. The sample comprised peripheral blood. Source of these receptors: a man between 45 and 60 years old with active COVID-19. Each CDR3 is given with its conserved first and last residue. The D gene is left open where the match is weak. Size is stated for part of the rows, as once, few or many counts, or as a class when the clone is expanded.

d_call,j_call,clone_size,v_call,cdr3_nt,cdr3_aa
TRBD1,TRBJ2-7,many,TRBV7-6,TGTGCCAGCAGCTTAGAGACAGGGAAGCGGTACGAGCAGTACTTC,CASSLETGKRYEQYF
TRBD1,TRBJ1-6,NA,TRBV10-2,TGCGCCAGCAGTGAGACTCAGACAGGGCGGTCACCCCTCCACTTT,CASSETQTGRSPLHF
NA,TRBJ1-5,NA,TRBV19,TGTGCCAGTAGTATCTCTGGCAGGGACAATCAGCCCCAGCATTTT,CASSISGRDNQPQHF
NA,TRBJ2-3,NA,TRBV21-1,TGTGCCAGCAGCAAAGAGTCACTCACAGATACGCAGTATTTT,CASSKESLTDTQYF
NA,TRBJ2-7,NA,TRBV28,TGTGCCAGCAGTACCGCCGCGGGGGCCTCCTACGAGCAGTACTTC,CASSTAAGASYEQYF
NA,TRBJ2-3,NA,TRBV18,TGTGCCAGCTCACCAATAAGAGGGGGAGATACGCAGTATTTT,CASSPIRGGDTQYF
NA,TRBJ2-5,NA,TRBV5-4,TGTGCCAGCAGCTTCACCACAGACAGCCAAGAGACCCAGTACTTC,CASSFTTDSQETQYF
NA,TRBJ1-1,NA,TRBV7-2,TGTGCCAGCAGTCTCGCGAGGGAATGGGATGAAGCTTTCTTT,CASSLAREWDEAFF
TRBD1,TRBJ1-1,NA,TRBV4-3,TGCGCCAGCAGCCAAGATAACAGGGGAACTGAAGCTTTCTTT,CASSQDNRGTEAFF
NA,TRBJ2-5,NA,TRBV27,TGTGCCAGCAGTTCGGGGGTGGAGACCCAGTACTTC,CASSSGVETQYF
TRBD1,TRBJ2-3,NA,TRBV3-1/TRBV3-2,TGTGCCAGCAGCCAAGTTCCCGGGACAGGGGGAGATACGCAGTATTTT,CASSQVPGTGGDTQYF
NA,TRBJ1-2,NA,TRBV9,TGTGCCAGCAGCGTAGCGGCGGCCTATGGCTACACCTTC,CASSVAAAYGYTF
TRBD1,TRBJ1-2,NA,TRBV2,TGTGCCAGCAGTGTTGAAGGACAGGGATATGGCTACACCTTC,CASSVEGQGYGYTF
NA,TRBJ2-7,NA,TRBV5-6,TGTGCCAGCAGCTTGTGGTATGGGAGCCGGGAGCAGTACTTC,CASSLWYGSREQYF
NA,TRBJ2-1,NA,TRBV5-4,TGTGCCAGCAGCTTAGGGGTTGGCTCCTACAATGAGCAGTTCTTC,CASSLGVGSYNEQFF
NA,TRBJ1-5,NA,TRBV10-2,TGCGCCAGCAGACTAACTGAACGCCAGCCCCAGCATTTT,CASRLTERQPQHF
TRBD1,TRBJ2-5,NA,TRBV12-5,TGTGCTAGTGGTTTGGACCGGACAGGGGAAGAGACCCAGTACTTC,CASGLDRTGEETQYF
NA,TRBJ1-4,NA,TRBV28,TGTGCCAGCAGTTTACAGGGATGGAATGAAAAACTGTTTTTT,CASSLQGWNEKLFF
NA,TRBJ1-2,NA,TRBV3-1/TRBV3-2,TGTGCCAGCAGCCAAGATCGAGGCCTAAACTATGGCTACACCTTC,CASSQDRGLNYGYTF
TRBD1,TRBJ1-3,NA,TRBV7-2,TGTGCCAGCAGCCCGGACAGGGAATACACCATATATTTT,CASSPDREYTIYF
NA,TRBJ1-3,NA,TRBV6-5,TGTGCCAGCAGTCAATTCAGGGTTGGCACCATATATTTT,CASSQFRVGTIYF
TRBD1,TRBJ1-5,NA,TRBV2,TGTGCCAGCAGGTTCGGACAGGGGTTTAGCAATCAGCCCCAGCATTTT,CASRFGQGFSNQPQHF
TRBD1,TRBJ1-1,NA,TRBV12-5,TGTGCTAGTGGTTCCGGGACAGGGGCTTCTTGGAACACTGAAGCTTTCTTT,CASGSGTGASWNTEAFF
NA,TRBJ2-7,NA,TRBV6-5,TGTGCCAGCAGAGTCGGGGTGGACTACGAGCAGTACTTC,CASRVGVDYEQYF
NA,TRBJ1-5,NA,TRBV28,TGTGCCAGCAGCGCCGTGGGCCTCCTTGCCCAGCCCCAGCATTTT,CASSAVGLLAQPQHF
NA,TRBJ2-7,NA,TRBV5-1,TGCGCCAGCAGCTCACAGGGCTACGAGCAGTACTTC,CASSSQGYEQYF
TRBD2,TRBJ2-1,NA,TRBV9,TGTGCCAGCAGCCCGACTAGCGGCCCAGGATTTGAGCAGTTCTTC,CASSPTSGPGFEQFF
NA,TRBJ2-7,NA,TRBV27,TGTGCCAGCAGTTTTGGCAAGTCCTACGAGCAGTACTTC,CASSFGKSYEQYF
TRBD2,TRBJ2-1,NA,TRBV5-1,TGCGCCAGCACGACCCTACCATGGGGACTAGAATACAATGAGCAGTTCTTC,CASTTLPWGLEYNEQFF
NA,TRBJ2-1,NA,TRBV11-3,TGTGCCAGCAGCTCACGGGAGAATGATGAGCAGTTCTTC,CASSSRENDEQFF
NA,TRBJ2-7,NA,TRBV11-3,TGTGCCAGCAGCTTAGACAACTCCTACGAGCAGTACTTC,CASSLDNSYEQYF
NA,TRBJ2-7,NA,TRBV28,TGTGCCAGCAGTTTCCGGGGAAAAGAAATCTACGAGCAGTACTTC,CASSFRGKEIYEQYF
TRBD1,TRBJ2-5,NA,TRBV5-1,TGCGCCAGCACGGGACAGGGGGCGAGCGAGACCCAGTACTTC,CASTGQGASETQYF
NA,TRBJ2-5,once,TRBV19,TGTGCCAGTAGTATTGGTAGGGGAGAGACCCAGTACTTC,CASSIGRGETQYF
TRBD2,TRBJ2-3,few,TRBV5-6,TGTGCCAGCAGCCCCCGGACTAGACTGAGCACAGATACGCAGTATTTT,CASSPRTRLSTDTQYF
NA,TRBJ2-7,NA,TRBV13,TGTGCCAGCAGCTTCGGTACCGGGCGGGGCGCCTACGAGCAGTACTTC,CASSFGTGRGAYEQYF
NA,TRBJ2-1,NA,TRBV6-6,TGTGCCAGCAGTTTGTCCGGTTACAATGAGCAGTTCTTC,CASSLSGYNEQFF
NA,TRBJ1-6,NA,TRBV7-2,TGTGCCAGCAGTCTGCCGGGAGCAACAAATTCACCCCTCCACTTT,CASSLPGATNSPLHF
NA,TRBJ1-3,NA,TRBV18,TGTGCCAGCTCCCCCGGTACTGCTACTGGAAACACCATATATTTT,CASSPGTATGNTIYF
TRBD2,TRBJ2-3,NA,TRBV6-2/TRBV6-3,TGTGCCAGCAGTTCCGAGGGACTAGCGGGGGGGCCGGGGACAGATACGCAGTATTTT,CASSSEGLAGGPGTDTQYF
TRBD2,TRBJ2-1,NA,TRBV6-2/TRBV6-3,TGTGCCAGCAGCTATAGCGGGATAGCGGGCGGTGAGCAGTTCTTC,CASSYSGIAGGEQFF
TRBD1,TRBJ2-7,NA,TRBV30,TGTGCCTGGAGTCCGGGGACAGGGAACAACGAGCAGTACTTC,CAWSPGTGNNEQYF
TRBD1,TRBJ1-1,once,TRBV3-1/TRBV3-2,TGTGCCAGCAGCCCTACCGGGACAGAGAACACTGAAGCTTTCTTT,CASSPTGTENTEAFF
NA,TRBJ2-1,NA,TRBV5-1,TGCGCCAGCGGAATCCCCGCGGGAAACGGGGAGCGGATGAGCTCCTACAATGAGCAGTTCTTC,CASGIPAGNGERMSSYNEQFF
NA,TRBJ1-2,NA,TRBV7-2,TGTGCCAGCAGCTTGGGGCCAGGGTGGGGGGATGGAGGCTACACCTTC,CASSLGPGWGDGGYTF
TRBD2,TRBJ2-3,NA,TRBV28,TGTGCCAGCAGTGATGCGTTGAGGCGGGAGGGCCGAGATACGCAGTATTTT,CASSDALRREGRDTQYF